Sequencing of this T cell receptor (beta chain) was carried out in a study of Ad26.COV2.S vaccination and SARS-CoV-2 variants. Study at large: Ad26.COV2.S, an intramuscular injection, was given once or twice 56 days apart. Whole-study results and caveats: Comparability of non-spike TCR breadth was observed across vaccine and placebo recipients.

Documented treatment: about 20 received Ad26.COV2.S at low or high dose, single or two shots; several received placebo; per-sample allocation not given. The samples date from day 63 after the first vaccine or placebo injection. The assay was immunoSEQ multiplex PCR, and TCRdb's table has in-frame clones only and misses some. The repertoire holds hundreds of thousands of clones, with 80% to 90% as singletons. Comment on this clone: Its antigen is unidentified.

The CDR3 extends over 14 amino acids. Germline trimming cut 8 bases from V and 5 bases from J; bases unmatched to any gene: 4. Germline values: CDR1 MGHRA, CDR2 YSYEKL. The chain links TRBV4-1 to TRBJ2-5, with 14 positions matching TRBD2. The source of this sequence is a person aged 18-65 years who received the Ad26.COV2.S COVID-19 vaccine or a placebo. Sequenced here: peripheral blood, sampled in a trial of Ad26.COV2.S vaccine versus placebo. CDR3 coding DNA: TGCGCCAGCGGACTAGCGGGGGGCGGCGAGACCCAGTACTTC. It yields the protein CASGLAGGGETQYF.